This TCR beta chain was identified in a study of siplizumab effects on memory and regulatory T cells. This CDR3 region has 16 residues. CDR1 is LGHNA and CDR2 is YNFKEQ in the germline V gene. After removal of 1 base from V and 2 bases from J, the junction contained 6 bases not matched to a gene. Assayed TCR templates numbered roughly 93,000 for each sample. The table came from immunoSEQ multiplex PCR; TCRdb's copy has only in-frame clones and leaves some out. The table shows some 100,000 clones, with 80% to 95% occurring only once. As regards this clone: As yet, its antigen is unknown.

Study-level findings and limits: Sequences that were alloreactive and traceable to unstimulated CD4+ memory cells were significantly reduced by siplizumab. In unstimulated cells, naive T cells appeared more diverse than memory T cells and seemed major alloresponse contributors.

What was sequenced was CD8+ T cells sorted from blood. This sequence originates from a human donor in good health. The V call is TRBV4-2, the J call TRBJ2-3; TRBD2 agrees at 7 bases. CDR3 in amino acids: CASSQVQRGATDTQYF. CDR3 DNA: TGTGCCAGCAGCCAAGTTCAGCGGGGCGCCACAGATACGCAGTATTTT.